A single TCR beta chain is shown here with its context. What it recognizes is unknown. The data are from a study of cytomegalovirus exposure and HLA in healthy donors. Overall study results and limits: Information on immune exposure was restricted to one variable (CMV serostatus). The study recorded 150 to 200 TCR beta chains that were cytomegalovirus-associated.

PCR primers comprised 60 Vbeta and 13 Jbeta primers. Using immunoSEQ multiplex PCR, the repertoire was profiled, and TCRdb retains in-frame clones only, with some absent. The profile shows over 150,000 clones, around 69% of them singletons. In germline, CDR1 is MDHEN, CDR2 SYDVKM. The CDR3 is 12 residues long. Trimming stripped 7 bases from V and 4 bases from J, with 11 bases between. The chain links TRBV28 to TRBJ2-7; tentative D call: TRBD2 (5 bases). The source is a woman in her 30s in good health and CMV-seronegative. The sequenced sample consisted of PBMCs. The CDR3 sequence: CASNFGIYEQYF. The CDR3 DNA follows: TGTGCCAGCAACTTCGGGATTTACGAGCAGTACTTC.